The 23 T cell receptor beta chains in this list originate from one sample, sequenced in a study of T cell responses to AZD1222 COVID-19 vaccine (dated by TCRdb to about 2021). The library relied on the immunoSEQ multiplex PCR assay. TCRdb provides this immuneACCESS table in a form limited to in-frame rearrangements. Some clones are lacking; in checked studies, under half of them reflect an unresolved V gene, and why the rest are absent is not known. The sample table lists 100,000 to 150,000 clones, more than 85% of them with a count of one. In total, the top ten clones hold 5% to 5.5% of the sample. The time point label corresponds to: baseline before first vaccination. Here the sequenced sample was peripheral blood, taken on day 0 of AZD1222 vaccination. The source of these receptors is an adult in good health.

This chain joins TRBV19 and TRBJ2-2, with 8 bases matching TRBD2. This CDR3 comprises 14 residues. Germline V gene lookup returns CDR1 LNHDA and CDR2 SQIVND (reference sequence). Germline trimming cut 5 bases from V and 8 bases from J; bases unmatched to any gene: 7. The CDR3 reads CASSSLAGTGELFF. In DNA, the CDR3 is TGTGCCAGTAGTTCCCTAGCGGGTACGGGGGAGCTGTTTTTT.

The J gene is TRBJ2-3, the V gene TRBV5-1, with D uncertain. The CDR3 extends over 13 amino acids. V lost 0 bases, J lost 6 bases, and 8 bases lay in between. Germline lookup yields CDR1 SGHRS and CDR2 YFSETQ. The CDR3: CASSLGVYDTQYF. CDR3 coding DNA: TGCGCCAGCAGCTTGGGGGTTTACGATACGCAGTATTTT. The entire variable domain, with the rest obtained from reference TRBV5-1 and TRBJ2-3, is as follows: KAGVTQTPRYLIKTRGQQVTLSCSPISGHRSVSWYQQTPGQGLQFLFEYFSETQRNKGNFPGRFSGRQFSNSRSEMNVSTLELGDSALYLCASSLGVYDTQYFGPGTRLTVL.

The genes are TRBV12-3 or TRBV12-4 and TRBJ1-1; TRBD1 is a possible D gene (5 bases). V was trimmed by 9 bases and J by 0 bases, leaving 11 bases between them. The CDR3 extends over 13 amino acids. The CDR3 nucleotides read TGTGCCAGTCGGGCGGGGGTGAACACTGAAGCTTTCTTT. Encoded protein: CASRAGVNTEAFF.

The V call is TRBV10-1, the J call TRBJ2-7; TRBD2 matches at 11 bases. Germline loops: CDR1 WNHNN, CDR2 SYGVQD (reference sequence). The CDR3 length is 16 residues. V lost 8 bases to trimming and J lost 4 bases; unmatched junction nucleotides: 13. The CDR3 region is CASYAAGLADSYEQYF. DNA for the CDR3: TGCGCCAGCTACGCGGCGGGACTAGCGGACTCTTACGAGCAGTACTTC.

This chain uses TRBV20-1 with TRBJ2-7; D remains unclear. This CDR3 spans 15 amino acids. The V and J ends lost 3 bases and 0 bases respectively, with 15 bases between them. Looked up from germline, CDR1 is DFQATT and CDR2 is SNEGSKA (reference sequence). CDR3 in amino acids: CSASRPTNPSYEQYF. CDR3 coding DNA: TGCAGTGCTAGTCGCCCCACAAATCCCTCCTACGAGCAGTACTTC.

The J gene is TRBJ1-4, the V gene TRBV5-1, with D hard to call. Germline lookup yields CDR1 SGHRS and CDR2 YFSETQ. The CDR3 covers 13 residues. V dropped 5 bases and J dropped 8 bases, with 13 bases sitting between them. CDR3 DNA sequence: TGCGCCAGCAGTCCCTTCAGTAGGGAAAAACTGTTTTTT. Its protein is CASSPFSREKLFF.

The chain is built from TRBV5-1 and TRBJ1-6, with TRBD1 matching 7 bases. The J segment lost 7 bases and the V segment lost 4 bases, leaving 5 bases of the junction unmatched. CDR3 length: 14 amino acids. From germline, CDR1 is SGHRS and CDR2 YFSETQ. In DNA form, the CDR3 reads TGCGCCAGCAGCACGGGACAGCCGAATTCACCCCTCCACTTT. This translates into CASSTGQPNSPLHF.

This chain joins TRBV19 and TRBJ2-7; D gene uncertain. The CDR3 sequence is 12 residues long. V shed 7 bases and J shed 1 base, with 8 bases lying between them. Germline V gene sequence: CDR1 LNHDA, CDR2 SQIVND (reference sequence). CDR3 nucleotides: TGTGCCAGTATTGGCCCGTCCTACGAGCAGTACTTC. As protein: CASIGPSYEQYF.

The rearrangement links TRBV10-3 to TRBJ2-5; 9 bases agree with TRBD1. The junction had 4 bases not matched to a gene; V was cut back by 7 bases and J by 4 bases. This CDR3 is 13 amino acids long. Germline V lookup: CDR1 ENHRY, CDR2 SYGVKD. The CDR3 here is CAITATGGETQYF. DNA for the CDR3: TGTGCCATCACCGCGACAGGGGGAGAGACCCAGTACTTC.

J is TRBJ1-2 and V is TRBV30, with D possibly matching TRBD1 (6 bases). CDR3 size: 12 residues. Per the germline V gene, CDR1 is GTSNPN and CDR2 is SVGIG (reference sequence). V lost 7 bases and J lost 4, with 13 bases in between. In DNA, the CDR3 is TGTGCCTCTTCGACAGGAGCCTATGGCTACACCTTC. This gives the protein CASSTGAYGYTF.

This clone was seen a few times. The chain is built from TRBV5-1 and TRBJ1-1; D is unresolved. The germline CDR1 and CDR2 sequences are SGHRS and YFSETQ. CDR3 length equals 17 residues. V lost 6 bases to trimming and J lost 0 bases, with 21 bases between them. In nucleotides, the CDR3 is TGCGCCAGCACCCTAAATCCGGGCCCCAATTTGAACACTGAAGCTTTCTTT. Its translation is CASTLNPGPNLNTEAFF.

The chain carries TRBV13 and TRBJ1-1; perhaps TRBD1 as D (6 bases). V was shortened by 1 base and J by 5 bases, with 14 bases between the two germline ends. CDR1 is PRHDT, CDR2 FYEKMQ, per germline (reference sequence). This CDR3 is 15 amino acids long. The CDR3 sequence is CASSLVQGWLTEAFF. CDR3 sequence (DNA): TGTGCCAGCAGCTTAGTACAGGGTTGGTTGACTGAAGCTTTCTTT.

The V and J genes are TRBV5-1 and TRBJ1-6, with D unclear. Trimming shortened V by 0 bases and J by 6 bases, and 7 bases separated the two germline ends. The CDR3 totals 14 residues. Germline CDR1 is SGHRS and CDR2 is YFSETQ. This CDR3 reads CASSLEAFNSPLHF. The CDR3 DNA sequence: TGCGCCAGCAGCTTGGAAGCATTTAATTCACCCCTCCACTTT.

The CDR3 sequence is CASSPRGGPRMETQYF. The CDR3 DNA follows: TGTGCCAGCAGCCCTCGTGGAGGACCGAGGATGGAGACCCAGTACTTC. The chain has TRBV7-9 and TRBJ2-5, with D possibly being TRBD2 (5 bases). This CDR3 has 16 amino acids. V was pared by 5 bases and J by 5 bases, with 21 bases between. CDR1 and CDR2 from the germline V gene are SEHNR and FQNEAQ (reference sequence). The full variable domain, its missing parts supplied by reference TRBV7-9 and TRBJ2-5, is DTGVSQNPRHKITKRGQNVTFRCDPISEHNRLYWYRQTLGQGPEFLTYFQNEAQLEKSRLLSDRFSAERPKGSFSTLEIQRTEQGDSAMYLCASSPRGGPRMETQYFGPGTRLLVL.

The gene calls are TRBV6-5 and TRBJ1-5; D is uncertain. CDR1 and CDR2 (germline): MNHEY, SVGAGI. Trimming left V 6 bases short and J 5 bases short, with 17 bases between. This CDR3 is 15 amino acids long. CDR3 protein: CASRTAGRPDQPQHF. The CDR3 DNA reads as TGTGCCAGCAGAACCGCAGGCCGCCCCGATCAGCCCCAGCATTTT.

The chain links TRBV19 to TRBJ1-1; 7 bases line up with TRBD1. V shed 8 bases, J shed 6 bases, and the junction held 15 bases outside the gene matches. Germline CDR1 LNHDA, CDR2 SQIVND (reference sequence). This CDR3 comprises 15 residues. DNA of the CDR3: TGTGCCAGTGAGCAGGGGGGCCTACCGTTGGCTGAAGCTTTCTTT. The encoded protein is CASEQGGLPLAEAFF.

This rearrangement joins TRBV28 to TRBJ2-7; 9 bases map to TRBD1. Germline CDR1 and CDR2: MDHEN and SYDVKM. Trimming cost V 5 bases and J 3 bases; bases outside gene matches: 8. CDR3 length: 15 amino acids. The DNA of the CDR3 is TGTGCCAGCAGTCATATCGGGACAGGGTTCTACGAGCAGTACTTC. It codes for CASSHIGTGFYEQYF.

The chain uses TRBV11-2 and TRBJ1-6, with 10 nucleotides matching TRBD1. The V segment lost 3 bases and the J segment 7 bases; nucleotides outside the gene matches: 6. The germline CDR1 and CDR2 sequences are SGHAT and FQNNGV. This CDR3 comprises 16 residues. CDR3 sequence (DNA): TGTGCCAGCAGCTTCCGGATGGACAGGGGGAATTCACCCCTCCACTTT. This gives the protein CASSFRMDRGNSPLHF. The full variable domain, with the rest looked up from reference TRBV11-2 and TRBJ1-6, is EAGVAQSPRYKIIEKRQSVAFWCNPISGHATLYWYQQILGQGPKLLIQFQNNGVVDDSQLPKDRFSAERLKGVDSTLKIQPAKLEDSAVYLCASSFRMDRGNSPLHFGNGTRLTVT.

CDR3 nucleotides: TGTGCCAGCCAACATAAAAGCGGGAGCCTCTACGAGCAGTACTTC. This sequence encodes CASQHKSGSLYEQYF. This sequence joins TRBV19 and TRBJ2-7; 8 nucleotides match TRBD2. Germline CDR1 reads LNHDA; CDR2 reads SQIVND (reference sequence). The length of the CDR3 is 15 residues. V was pared by 9 bases and J by 3 bases, with 13 bases of the junction left unmatched.

This rearrangement joins TRBV30 to TRBJ2-7; perhaps TRBD1 as D (6 bases). CDR1 is GTSNPN, CDR2 SVGIG, per germline (reference sequence). CDR3 length equals 12 residues. Trimming took off 5 bases at V and 3 bases at J, with 11 bases between the two ends. This CDR3 reads CAWWTAGYEQYF. The CDR3 nucleotides are TGTGCCTGGTGGACAGCAGGCTACGAGCAGTACTTC.

The chain combines TRBV21-1 with TRBJ1-1; the table's D gene call, TRBD1, was not cross checked with the DNA. TRBV21-1 is marked as a pseudogene. The CDR3 length is 17 residues. DNA for the CDR3: TGTGCCAGCAGCAAAGACCCCGCACAGGACGCGCACACTGAAGCTTTCTTT. Amino acid sequence: CASSKDPAQDAHTEAFF.

This chain links TRBV27 with TRBJ2-2; D might be TRBD1 (6 bases). Trimming took off 2 bases at V and 8 bases at J, with 9 bases between the two ends. The CDR3 spans 13 residues. Germline V gene sequence: CDR1 MNHEY, CDR2 SMNVEV (reference sequence). CDR3 nucleotide sequence: TGTGCCAGCAGTTTAGTAGGGGGAGGGGAGCTGTTTTTT. It yields the protein CASSLVGGGELFF.

The DNA for the CDR3 is TGTGCCAGCAGCTGGAGCAGGACCCGCTCTTACGAGCAGTACTTC. This encodes CASSWSRTRSYEQYF. The gene calls are TRBV5-5 and TRBJ2-7, with unresolved D. Germline V gene lookup returns CDR1 SGHKS and CDR2 YYEKEE (reference sequence). The V gene lost 3 bases and the J gene lost 4 bases, with 17 bases spanning the gap. This CDR3 has 15 amino acids.